This T cell receptor beta chain was retrieved from a study of T cells in Graves' hyperthyroidism and ophthalmopathy. The V gene's germline CDR1 is MDHEN and CDR2 SYDVKM. The CDR3 contains 16 residues. Trimming took 6 bases from V and 0 from J, leaving 12 bases between them. From RNA transcripts, TCR beta CDR3 regions were amplified. During a first-round RT-PCR of the TCR CDR3, the HTBI primer set was used. Each CDR3 protein is one row after TCRdb ran MiXCR on the multiplex PCR reads. The sample carries hundreds of thousands of distinct CDR3 sequences, about 20% recorded once. Individuals with ophthalmopathy presented a Clinical Activity Score of at least 3, a NOSPECS grade of at least 4 and a duration under 3 months.

Sample: blood. The V and J genes are TRBV28 and TRBJ1-6; D possibly corresponds to TRBD1 (5 bases). The sequence derives from a woman in her sixties or seventies with Graves' ophthalmopathy. The DNA for the CDR3 is TGTGCCAGCAGGGGAGGGGCAAGCTCCTATAATTCACCCCTCCACTTT. Residues: CASRGGASSYNSPLHF.